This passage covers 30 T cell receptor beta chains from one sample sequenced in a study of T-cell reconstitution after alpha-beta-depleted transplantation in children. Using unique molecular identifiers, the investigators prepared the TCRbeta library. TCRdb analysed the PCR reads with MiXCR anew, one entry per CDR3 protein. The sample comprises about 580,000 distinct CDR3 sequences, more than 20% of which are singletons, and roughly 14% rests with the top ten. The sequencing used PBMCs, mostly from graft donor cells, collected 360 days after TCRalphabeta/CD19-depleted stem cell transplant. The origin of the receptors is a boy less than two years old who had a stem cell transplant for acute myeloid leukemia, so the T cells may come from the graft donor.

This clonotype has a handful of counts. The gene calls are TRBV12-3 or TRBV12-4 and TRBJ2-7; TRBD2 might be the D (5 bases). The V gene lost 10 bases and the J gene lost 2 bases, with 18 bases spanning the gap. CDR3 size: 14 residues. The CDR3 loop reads CAITLPGLPYEQYF. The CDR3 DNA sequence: TGTGCCATCACCCTCCCAGGACTTCCCTACGAGCAGTACTTC.

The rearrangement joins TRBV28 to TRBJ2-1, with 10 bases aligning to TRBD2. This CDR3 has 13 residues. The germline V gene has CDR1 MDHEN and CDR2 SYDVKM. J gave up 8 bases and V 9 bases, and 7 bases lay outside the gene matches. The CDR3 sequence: CASKRGGIDEQFF. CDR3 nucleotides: TGTGCCAGTAAGCGGGGGGGTATCGATGAGCAGTTCTTC.

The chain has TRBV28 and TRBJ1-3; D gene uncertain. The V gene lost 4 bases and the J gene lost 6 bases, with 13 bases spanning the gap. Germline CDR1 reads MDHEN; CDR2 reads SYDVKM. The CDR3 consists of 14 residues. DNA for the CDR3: TGTGCCAGCAGTTCACTTGCCCCTCTAAACACCATATATTTT. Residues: CASSSLAPLNTIYF.

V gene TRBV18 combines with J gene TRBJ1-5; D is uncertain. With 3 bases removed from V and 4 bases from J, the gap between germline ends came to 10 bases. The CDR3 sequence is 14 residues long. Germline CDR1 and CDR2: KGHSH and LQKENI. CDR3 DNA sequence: TGTGCCAGCTCACCCGGCCGGATAAATCAGCCCCAGCATTTT. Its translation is CASSPGRINQPQHF.

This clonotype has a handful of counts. In DNA form, the CDR3 reads TGCAGTGCTCAGTTCCTTAACAGGGGGAAGAACTCCTACGAGCAGTACGTC. Residues: CSAQFLNRGKNSYEQYV. The chain employs TRBV20-1 and TRBJ2-7, with 8 bases fitting TRBD1. V was clipped by 5 bases and J by 0 bases; unmatched bases: 15. CDR1 DFQATT and CDR2 SNEGSKA come from the germline V gene (reference sequence). The CDR3 has 17 amino acids.

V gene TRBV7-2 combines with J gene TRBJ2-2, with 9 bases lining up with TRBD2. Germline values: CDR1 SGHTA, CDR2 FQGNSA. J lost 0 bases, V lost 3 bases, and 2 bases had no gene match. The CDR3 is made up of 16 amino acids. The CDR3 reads CASSFSGGSNTGELFF. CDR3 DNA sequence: TGTGCCAGCAGCTTTAGCGGGGGCTCGAACACCGGGGAGCTGTTTTTT.

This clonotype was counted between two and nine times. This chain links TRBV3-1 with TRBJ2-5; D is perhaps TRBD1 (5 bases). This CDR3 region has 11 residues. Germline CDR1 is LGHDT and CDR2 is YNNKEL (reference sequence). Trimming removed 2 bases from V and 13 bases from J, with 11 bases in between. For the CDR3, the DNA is TGTGCCAGCAGCCAATTACAGGACCGGTACTTC. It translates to CASSQLQDRYF.

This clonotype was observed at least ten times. This CDR3 reads CSVGGQVITDTQYF. The CDR3, as DNA: TGCAGCGTTGGGGGACAGGTCATCACAGATACGCAGTATTTT. V usage is TRBV29-1 and J usage is TRBJ2-3; 8 bases line up with TRBD1. V shed 4 bases and J 2 bases; nucleotides not matched to a gene: 5. The CDR3 has 14 residues. The germline CDR1 and CDR2 sequences are SQVTM and ANQGSEA.

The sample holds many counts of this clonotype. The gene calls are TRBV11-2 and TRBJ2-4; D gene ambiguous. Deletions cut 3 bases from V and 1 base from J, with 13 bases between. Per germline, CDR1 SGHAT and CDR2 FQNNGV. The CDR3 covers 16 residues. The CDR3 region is CASSLEIVAAKNIQYF. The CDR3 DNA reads TGTGCCAGCAGCTTGGAGATCGTTGCGGCCAAAAACATTCAGTACTTC.

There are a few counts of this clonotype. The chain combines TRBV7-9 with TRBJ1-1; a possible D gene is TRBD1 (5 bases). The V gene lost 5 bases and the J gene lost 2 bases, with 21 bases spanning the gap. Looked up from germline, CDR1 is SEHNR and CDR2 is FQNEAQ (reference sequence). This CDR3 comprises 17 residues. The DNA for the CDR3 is TGTGCCAGCAGCCTAATCCTCTCCCGGGGGACTAACACTGAAGCTTTCTTT. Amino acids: CASSLILSRGTNTEAFF. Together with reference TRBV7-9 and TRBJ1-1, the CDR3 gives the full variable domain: DTGVSQNPRHKITKRGQNVTFRCDPISEHNRLYWYRQTLGQGPEFLTYFQNEAQLEKSRLLSDRFSAERPKGSFSTLEIQRTEQGDSAMYLCASSLILSRGTNTEAFFGQGTRLTVV.

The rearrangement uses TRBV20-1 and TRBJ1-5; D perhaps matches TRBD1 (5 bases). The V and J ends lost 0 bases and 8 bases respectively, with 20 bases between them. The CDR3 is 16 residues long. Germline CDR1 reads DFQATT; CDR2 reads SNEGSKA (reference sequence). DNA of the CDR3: TGCAGTGCTAGAGATCTGAGACCGCTAACGGGGGAGCCCCAGCATTTT. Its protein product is CSARDLRPLTGEPQHF.

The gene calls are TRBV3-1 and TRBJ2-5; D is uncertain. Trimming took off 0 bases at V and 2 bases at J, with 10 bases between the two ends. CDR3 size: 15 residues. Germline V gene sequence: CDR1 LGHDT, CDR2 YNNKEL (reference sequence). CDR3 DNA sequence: TGTGCCAGCAGCCAAGATGTGGCGAGACAAGAGACCCAGTACTTC. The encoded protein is CASSQDVARQETQYF.

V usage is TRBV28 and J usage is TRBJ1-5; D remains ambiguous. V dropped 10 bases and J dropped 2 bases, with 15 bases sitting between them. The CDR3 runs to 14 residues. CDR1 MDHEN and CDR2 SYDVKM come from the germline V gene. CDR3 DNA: TGTGCCACATCCGGACCTATGGGCAATCAGCCCCAGCATTTT. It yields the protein CATSGPMGNQPQHF.

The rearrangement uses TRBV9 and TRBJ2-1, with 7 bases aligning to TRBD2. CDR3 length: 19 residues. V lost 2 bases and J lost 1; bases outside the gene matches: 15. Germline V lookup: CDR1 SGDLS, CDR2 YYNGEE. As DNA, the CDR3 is TGTGCCAGCAGCGTCCACCTCCCAGGACTAGAATTTTCCTACAATGAGCAGTTCTTC. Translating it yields CASSVHLPGLEFSYNEQFF.

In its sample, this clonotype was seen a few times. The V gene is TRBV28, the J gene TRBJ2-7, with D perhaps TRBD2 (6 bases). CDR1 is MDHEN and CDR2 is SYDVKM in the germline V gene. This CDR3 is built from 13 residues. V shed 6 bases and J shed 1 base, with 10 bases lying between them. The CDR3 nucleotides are TGTGCCAGCAGGGCGGGACTTTCCTACGAGCAGTACGTC. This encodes CASRAGLSYEQYV.

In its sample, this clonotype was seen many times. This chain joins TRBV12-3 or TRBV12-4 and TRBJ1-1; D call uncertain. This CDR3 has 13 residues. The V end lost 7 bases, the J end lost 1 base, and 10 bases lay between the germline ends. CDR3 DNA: TGTGCCAGCACTACTACAGCGAACACTGAAGCTTTCTTT. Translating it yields CASTTTANTEAFF.

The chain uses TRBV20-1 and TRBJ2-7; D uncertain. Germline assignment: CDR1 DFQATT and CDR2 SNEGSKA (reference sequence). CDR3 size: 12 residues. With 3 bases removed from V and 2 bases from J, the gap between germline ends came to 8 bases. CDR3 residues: CSASRVTYEQYF. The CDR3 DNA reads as TGCAGTGCTAGTCGGGTGACCTACGAGCAGTACTTC.

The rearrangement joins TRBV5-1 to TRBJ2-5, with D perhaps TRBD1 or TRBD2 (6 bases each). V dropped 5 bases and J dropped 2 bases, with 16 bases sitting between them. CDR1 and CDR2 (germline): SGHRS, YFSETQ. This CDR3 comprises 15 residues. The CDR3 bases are TGCGCCAGCAGTAGTACAGGGACTTCACAAGAGACCCAGTACTTC. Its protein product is CASSSTGTSQETQYF.

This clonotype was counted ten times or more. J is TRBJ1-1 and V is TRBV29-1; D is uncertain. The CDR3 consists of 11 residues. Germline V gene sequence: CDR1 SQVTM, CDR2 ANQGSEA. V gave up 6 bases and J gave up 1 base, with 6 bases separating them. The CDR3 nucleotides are TGCAGCGTCACAGAGAACACTGAAGCTTTCTTT. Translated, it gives CSVTENTEAFF.

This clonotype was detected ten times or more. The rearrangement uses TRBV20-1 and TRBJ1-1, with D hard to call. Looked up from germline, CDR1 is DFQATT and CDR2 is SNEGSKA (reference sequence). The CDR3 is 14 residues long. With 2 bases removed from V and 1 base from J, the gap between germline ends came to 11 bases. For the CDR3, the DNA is TGCAGTGCTAGATATCAGTTTAAGAACACTGAAGCTTTCTTT. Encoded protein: CSARYQFKNTEAFF.

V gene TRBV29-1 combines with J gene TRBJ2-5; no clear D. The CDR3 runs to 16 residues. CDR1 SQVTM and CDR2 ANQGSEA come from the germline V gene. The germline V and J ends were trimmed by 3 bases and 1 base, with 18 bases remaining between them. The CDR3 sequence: CSVDLRTRSFQETQYF. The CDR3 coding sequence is TGCAGCGTTGATCTACGGACCAGGAGCTTCCAAGAGACCCAGTACTTC.

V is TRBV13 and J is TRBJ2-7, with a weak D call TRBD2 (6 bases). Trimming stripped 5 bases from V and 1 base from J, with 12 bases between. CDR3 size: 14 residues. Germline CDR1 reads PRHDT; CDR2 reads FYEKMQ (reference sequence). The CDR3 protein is CASSPEGRSYEQYF. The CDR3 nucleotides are TGTGCCAGCAGCCCCGAAGGGAGGTCCTACGAGCAGTACTTC. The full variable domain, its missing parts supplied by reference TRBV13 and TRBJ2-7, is AAGVIQSPRHLIKEKRETATLKCYPIPRHDTVYWYQQGPGQDPQFLISFYEKMQSDKGSIPDRFSAQQFSDYHSELNMSSLELGDSALYFCASSPEGRSYEQYFGPGTRLTVT.

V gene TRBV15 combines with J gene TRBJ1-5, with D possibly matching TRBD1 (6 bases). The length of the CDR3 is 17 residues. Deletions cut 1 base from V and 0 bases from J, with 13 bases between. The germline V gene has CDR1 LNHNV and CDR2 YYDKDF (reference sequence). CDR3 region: CATSRGSGAFSNQPQHF. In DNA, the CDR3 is TGTGCCACCAGCAGAGGGTCAGGGGCTTTTAGCAATCAGCCCCAGCATTTT.

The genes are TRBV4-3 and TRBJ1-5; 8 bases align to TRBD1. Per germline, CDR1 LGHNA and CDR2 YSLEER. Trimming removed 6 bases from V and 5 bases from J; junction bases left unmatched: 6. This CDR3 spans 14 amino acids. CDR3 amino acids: CASSYDRGDQPQHF. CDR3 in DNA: TGCGCCAGCAGTTACGACAGGGGTGATCAGCCCCAGCATTTT.

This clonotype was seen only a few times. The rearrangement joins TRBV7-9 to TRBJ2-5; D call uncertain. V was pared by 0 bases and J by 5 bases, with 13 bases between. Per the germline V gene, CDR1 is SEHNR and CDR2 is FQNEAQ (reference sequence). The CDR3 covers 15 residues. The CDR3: CASSLALKVGETQYF. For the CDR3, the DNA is TGTGCCAGCAGCTTAGCGTTAAAAGTGGGTGAGACCCAGTACTTC.

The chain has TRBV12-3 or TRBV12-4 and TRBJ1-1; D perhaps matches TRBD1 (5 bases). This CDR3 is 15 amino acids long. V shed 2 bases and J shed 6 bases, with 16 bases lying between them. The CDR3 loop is CASSLPGLLGAEAFF. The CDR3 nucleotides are TGTGCCAGCAGTTTACCGGGGCTCCTCGGCGCTGAAGCTTTCTTT.

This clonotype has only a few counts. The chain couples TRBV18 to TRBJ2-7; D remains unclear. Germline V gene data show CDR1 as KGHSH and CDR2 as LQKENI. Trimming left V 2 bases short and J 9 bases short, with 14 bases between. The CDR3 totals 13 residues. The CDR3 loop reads CASSPSIGDRQYF. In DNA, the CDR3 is TGTGCCAGCTCACCAAGTATAGGCGATCGGCAGTACTTC.

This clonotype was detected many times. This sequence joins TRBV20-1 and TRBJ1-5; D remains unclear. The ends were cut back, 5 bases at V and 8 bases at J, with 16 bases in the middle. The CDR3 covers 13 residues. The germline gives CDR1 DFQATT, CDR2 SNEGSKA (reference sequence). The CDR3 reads CSASGPDTKPQHF. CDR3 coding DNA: TGCAGTGCTTCCGGGCCCGATACCAAGCCCCAGCATTTT.

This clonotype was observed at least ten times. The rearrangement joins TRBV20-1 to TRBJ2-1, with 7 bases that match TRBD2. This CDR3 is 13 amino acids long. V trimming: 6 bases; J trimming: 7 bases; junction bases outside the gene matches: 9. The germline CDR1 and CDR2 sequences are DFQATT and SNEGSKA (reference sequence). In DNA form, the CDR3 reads TGCAGTGCCCAGACTAGCATTTGGAATGAGCAGTTCTTC. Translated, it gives CSAQTSIWNEQFF.

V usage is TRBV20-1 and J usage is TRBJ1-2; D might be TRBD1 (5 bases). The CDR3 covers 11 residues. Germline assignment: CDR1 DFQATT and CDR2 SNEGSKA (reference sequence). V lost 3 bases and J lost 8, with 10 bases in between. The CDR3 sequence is CSARGGEGYTF. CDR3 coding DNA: TGCAGTGCTAGGGGGGGGGAGGGCTACACCTTC.